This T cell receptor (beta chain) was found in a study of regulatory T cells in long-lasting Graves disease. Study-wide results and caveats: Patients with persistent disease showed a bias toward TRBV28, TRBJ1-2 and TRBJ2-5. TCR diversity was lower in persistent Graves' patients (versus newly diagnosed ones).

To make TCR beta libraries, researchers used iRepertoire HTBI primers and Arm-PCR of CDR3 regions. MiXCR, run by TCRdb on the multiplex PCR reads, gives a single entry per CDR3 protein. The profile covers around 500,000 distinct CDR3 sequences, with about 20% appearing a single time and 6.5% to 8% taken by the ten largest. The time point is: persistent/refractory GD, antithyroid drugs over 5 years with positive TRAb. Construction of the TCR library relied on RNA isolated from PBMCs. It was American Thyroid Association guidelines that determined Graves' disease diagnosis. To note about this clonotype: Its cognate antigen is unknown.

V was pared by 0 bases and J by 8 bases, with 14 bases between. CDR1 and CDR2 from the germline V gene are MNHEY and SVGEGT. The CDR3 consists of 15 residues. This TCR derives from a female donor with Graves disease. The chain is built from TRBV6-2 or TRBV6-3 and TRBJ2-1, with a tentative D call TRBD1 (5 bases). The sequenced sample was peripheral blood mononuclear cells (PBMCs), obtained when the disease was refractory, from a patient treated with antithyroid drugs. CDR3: CASSYSLRGSDEQFF. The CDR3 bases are TGTGCCAGCAGTTACTCCCTTAGGGGTTCCGATGAGCAGTTCTTC.